The T cell receptor (beta chain) under discussion was sequenced for a study of control samples from healthy donors and cancer patients. Profiled with immunoSEQ multiplex PCR; TCRdb holds only in-frame clones, not every one. This table has some 150,000 clones, 91% appearing once. The TCR originated in a woman between 25 and 40 years old in good health. What was sequenced was blood.

CDR3 sequence: CASSPWTDTIYF. CDR3 nucleotides: TGTGCCAGCAGTCCGTGGACGGACACCATATATTTT. The chain recombines TRBV12-3 or TRBV12-4 with TRBJ1-3; D gene uncertain. The ends were cut back, 5 bases at V and 8 bases at J, with 10 bases in the middle. The CDR3 has 12 amino acids.